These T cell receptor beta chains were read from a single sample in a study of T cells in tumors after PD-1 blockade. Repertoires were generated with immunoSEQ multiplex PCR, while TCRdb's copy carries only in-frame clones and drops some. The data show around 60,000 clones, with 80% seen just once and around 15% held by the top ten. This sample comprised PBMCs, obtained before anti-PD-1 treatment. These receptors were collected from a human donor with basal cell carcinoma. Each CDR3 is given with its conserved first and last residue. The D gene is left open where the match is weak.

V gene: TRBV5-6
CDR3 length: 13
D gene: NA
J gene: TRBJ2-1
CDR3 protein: CASSLVRGNEQFF

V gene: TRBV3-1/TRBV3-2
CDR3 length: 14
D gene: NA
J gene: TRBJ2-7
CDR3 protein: CASSHQAAAYEQYF

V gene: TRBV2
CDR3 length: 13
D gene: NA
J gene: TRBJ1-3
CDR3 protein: CASRGAFGNTIYF

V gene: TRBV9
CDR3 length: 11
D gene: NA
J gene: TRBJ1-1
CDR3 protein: CASSVGPPTFF

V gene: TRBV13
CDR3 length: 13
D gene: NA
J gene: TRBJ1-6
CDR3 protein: CASSLGAGSPLHF

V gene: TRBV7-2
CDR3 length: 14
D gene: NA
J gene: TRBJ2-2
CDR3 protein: CASSFRPNTGELFF

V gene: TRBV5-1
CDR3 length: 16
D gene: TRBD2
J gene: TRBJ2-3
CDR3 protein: CASSLAVAGPTDTQYF

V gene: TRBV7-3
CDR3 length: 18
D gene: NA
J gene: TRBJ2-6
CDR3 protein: CASSLSVGLGSGANVLTF

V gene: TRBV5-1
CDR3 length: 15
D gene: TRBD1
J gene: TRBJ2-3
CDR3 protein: CASSPTLTGGDTQYF

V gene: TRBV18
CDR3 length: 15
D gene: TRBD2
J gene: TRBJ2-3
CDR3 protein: CASSPSGGRTDTQYF

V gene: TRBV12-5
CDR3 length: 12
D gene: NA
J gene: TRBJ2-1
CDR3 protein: CASRVSYNEQFF

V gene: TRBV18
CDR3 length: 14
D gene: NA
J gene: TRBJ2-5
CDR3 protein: CASSPRTAEETQYF

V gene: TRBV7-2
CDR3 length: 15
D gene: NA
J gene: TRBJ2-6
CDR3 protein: CASSRDSSGANVLTF

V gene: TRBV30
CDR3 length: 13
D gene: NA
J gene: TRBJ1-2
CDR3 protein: CAWRQEANYGYTF

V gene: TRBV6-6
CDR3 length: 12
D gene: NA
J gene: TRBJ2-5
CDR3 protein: CATQVVGETQYF

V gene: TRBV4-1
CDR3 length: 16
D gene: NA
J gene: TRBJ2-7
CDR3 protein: CASSQDLDQLSYEQYF

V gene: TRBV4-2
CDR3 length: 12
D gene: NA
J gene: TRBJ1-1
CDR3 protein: CASSQGRAEAFF

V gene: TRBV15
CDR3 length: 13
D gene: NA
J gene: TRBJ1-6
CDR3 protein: CATSRGVNSPLHF

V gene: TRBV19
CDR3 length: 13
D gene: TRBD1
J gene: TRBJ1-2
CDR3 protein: CASKAGQLYGYTF

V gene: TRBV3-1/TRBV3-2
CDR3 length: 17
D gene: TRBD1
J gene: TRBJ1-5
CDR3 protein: CASSQDDVQGLEQPQHF

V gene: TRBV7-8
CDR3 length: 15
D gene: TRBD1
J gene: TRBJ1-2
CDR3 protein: CASSLFGTGDYGYTF

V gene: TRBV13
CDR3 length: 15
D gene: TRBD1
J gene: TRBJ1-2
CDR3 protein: CASSLGGTGALAYTF

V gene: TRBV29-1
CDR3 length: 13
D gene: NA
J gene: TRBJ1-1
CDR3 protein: CSAAGGPRTEAFF

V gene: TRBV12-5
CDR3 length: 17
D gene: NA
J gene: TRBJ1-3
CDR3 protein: CACGPGGGGAGGNTIYF

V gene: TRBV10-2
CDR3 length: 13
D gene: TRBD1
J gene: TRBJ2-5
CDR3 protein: CASRDRPQETQYF